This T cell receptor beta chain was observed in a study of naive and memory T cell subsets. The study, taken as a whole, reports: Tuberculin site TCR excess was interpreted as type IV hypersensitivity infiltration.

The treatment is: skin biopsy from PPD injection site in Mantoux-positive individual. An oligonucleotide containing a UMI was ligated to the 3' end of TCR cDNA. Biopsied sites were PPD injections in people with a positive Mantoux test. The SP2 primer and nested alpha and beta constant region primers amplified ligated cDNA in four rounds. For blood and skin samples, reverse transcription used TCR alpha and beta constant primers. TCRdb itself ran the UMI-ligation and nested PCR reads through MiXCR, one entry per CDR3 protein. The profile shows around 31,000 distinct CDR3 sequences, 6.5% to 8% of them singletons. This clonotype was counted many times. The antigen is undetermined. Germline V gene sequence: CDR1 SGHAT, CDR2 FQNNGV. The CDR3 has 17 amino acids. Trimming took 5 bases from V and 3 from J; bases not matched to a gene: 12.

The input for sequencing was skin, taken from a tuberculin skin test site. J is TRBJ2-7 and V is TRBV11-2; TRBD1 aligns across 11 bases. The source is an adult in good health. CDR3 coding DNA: TGTGCCAGCAGCCAACCAAGGGACAGGGGGACCCGCTACGAGCAGTACTTC. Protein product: CASSQPRDRGTRYEQYF.